Presented here are 19 T cell receptor beta chains from one specimen sequenced in a study of CD8+ T cells in alopecia areata. RNA, once extracted, was reverse transcribed into cDNA for use as the sequencing template. TCRdb's copy holds only in-frame clones and misses some; the assay was immunoSEQ multiplex PCR. The sample shows approximately 150,000 clones, approximately 50% of them seen only once. This specimen was CD4+ T cells sorted from blood, taken at week 0. The receptors derive from a human donor with alopecia areata.

The rearrangement joins TRBV5-1 to TRBJ2-7; D could derive from TRBD1 or TRBD2 (5 bases each). The germline CDR1 and CDR2 sequences are SGHRS and YFSETQ. The CDR3 consists of 14 residues. Trimming took off 0 bases at V and 4 bases at J, with 11 bases between the two ends. Here the CDR3 DNA reads TGCGCCAGCAGCTTGGGGGGGAACCTTTACGAGCAGTACTTC. As protein: CASSLGGNLYEQYF.

The J gene is TRBJ2-1, the V gene TRBV30, with 13 positions matching TRBD2. Germline V gene lookup returns CDR1 GTSNPN and CDR2 SVGIG (reference sequence). CDR3 length equals 17 residues. V trimming: 4 bases; J trimming: 10 bases; junction bases outside the gene matches: 16. As DNA, the CDR3 is TGTGCCTGGATACGCAGGGAGGGACTAGCGGGACAGGGGGAGCAGTTCTTC. The encoded protein is CAWIRREGLAGQGEQFF.

The DNA of the CDR3 is TGTGCCAGCAGCCCATTTACCGGGACAGGGACAACTGAAGCTTTCTTT. Amino acid sequence: CASSPFTGTGTTEAFF. The chain joins TRBV14 to TRBJ1-1; 9 bases line up with TRBD1. The CDR3 runs to 16 residues. Germline CDR1 and CDR2: SGHDN and FVKESK. Trimming removed 4 bases from V and 5 bases from J; junction bases left unmatched: 11.

The chain employs TRBV29-1 and TRBJ1-1; D possibly corresponds to TRBD1 (5 bases). Germline V CDR1 and CDR2: SQVTM, ANQGSEA. The CDR3 is made up of 12 amino acids. V lost 4 bases and J 5 bases, leaving 11 bases between the germline ends. CDR3 sequence reads: CSVGQRETEAFF. CDR3 sequence (DNA): TGCAGCGTTGGACAGAGAGAGACTGAAGCTTTCTTT.

The J gene is TRBJ1-1, the V gene TRBV7-2; TRBD1 matches 9 bases. Losses at the gene ends were 1 base for V and 11 bases for J; bases not matched to a gene: 2. The CDR3 sequence is 12 residues long. Per the germline V gene, CDR1 is SGHTA and CDR2 is FQGNSA. For the CDR3, the DNA is TGTGCCAGCAGCTTAGGGGACAGGGATGCTTTCTTT. It translates to CASSLGDRDAFF. Variable domain in full (rest from reference TRBV7-2 and TRBJ1-1): GAGVSQSPSNKVTEKGKDVELRCDPISGHTALYWYRQSLGQGLEFLIYFQGNSAPDKSGLPSDRFSAERTGGSVSTLTIQRTQQEDSAVYLCASSLGDRDAFFGQGTRLTVV.

This chain uses TRBV4-1 with TRBJ2-1; 10 nucleotides line up with TRBD2. The CDR3 length is 19 residues. The V segment lost 4 bases and the J segment 7 bases; nucleotides outside the gene matches: 19. Germline-derived CDR1 and CDR2 are MGHRA and YSYEKL. The CDR3 DNA sequence: TGCGCCAGCAGCCCCCCCCCTCGCTCTAGCGGGAGAGTACGGAATGAGCAGTTCTTC. Amino acids: CASSPPPRSSGRVRNEQFF.

The chain links TRBV9 to TRBJ1-2; TRBD1 agrees at 7 bases. After removal of 3 bases from V and 0 bases from J, the junction contained 8 bases not matched to a gene. CDR1 is SGDLS and CDR2 is YYNGEE in the germline V gene. The CDR3 consists of 16 residues. The CDR3 DNA is TGTGCCAGCAGCGCCGGGACAGCCAATACTAACTATGGCTACACCTTC. Translation gives CASSAGTANTNYGYTF.

This sequence joins TRBV2 and TRBJ2-4, with 9 positions matching TRBD2. The CDR3 length is 13 residues. V lost 8 bases to trimming and J lost 7 bases; unmatched junction nucleotides: 6. Germline V gene lookup returns CDR1 SNHLY and CDR2 FYNNEI. The CDR3 DNA follows: TGTGCCAGCGGGACTAGCCTCACGAACATTCAGTACTTC. Translated: CASGTSLTNIQYF.

The gene calls are TRBV30 and TRBJ1-5, with a weak D call TRBD1 (5 bases). The CDR3 is 14 amino acids. V lost 5 bases to trimming and J lost 7 bases, with 18 bases between them. CDR1 and CDR2 (germline): GTSNPN, SVGIG (reference sequence). Written as DNA, the CDR3 is TGTGCCTGGGGCCCCACAGGCGCGTGGCAGCCCCAGCATTTT. Translating gives CAWGPTGAWQPQHF.

A few counts support this clone. This chain joins TRBV6-1 and TRBJ2-7; 8 bases agree with TRBD2. Unmatched junction bases numbered 4, after V lost 6 bases and J lost 3 bases. CDR3 length: 13 residues. Germline CDR1 MNHNS, CDR2 SASEGT. The CDR3: CASRPAGGYEQYF. CDR3 nucleotides: TGTGCCAGCAGGCCGGCGGGAGGCTACGAGCAGTACTTC.

This clone was seen only a few times. The rearrangement links TRBV4-1 to TRBJ1-5, with unresolved D. Per the germline V gene, CDR1 is MGHRA and CDR2 is YSYEKL. The CDR3 runs 16 residues. Trimming stripped 0 bases from V and 4 bases from J, with 13 bases between. CDR3 bases: TGCGCCAGCAGCCAAGACCACGCTGAGAGGAATCAGCCCCAGCATTTT. Translating it yields CASSQDHAERNQPQHF.

This chain connects TRBV30 to TRBJ1-5; D gene ambiguous. The CDR3 runs 13 residues. The V gene's germline CDR1 is GTSNPN and CDR2 SVGIG (reference sequence). V lost 0 bases and J lost 11, with 14 bases in between. The CDR3 region is CAWSVGGPEAQHF. The DNA for the CDR3 is TGTGCCTGGAGTGTAGGAGGGCCGGAGGCCCAGCATTTT.

The CDR3 DNA reads TGCGCCAGCAGCGCTAGGGGGGATGGCACTGAAGCTTTCTTT. Its translation is CASSARGDGTEAFF. This chain connects TRBV5-1 to TRBJ1-1, with D perhaps matching TRBD1 (6 bases). CDR3 size: 14 residues. The V gene lost 4 bases and the J gene lost 4 bases, with 14 bases spanning the gap. Per the germline V gene, CDR1 is SGHRS and CDR2 is YFSETQ.

This clone was detected a few times. The chain combines TRBV11-2 with TRBJ2-7, with D perhaps matching TRBD2 (6 bases). V lost 1 base and J 9 bases, leaving 13 bases between the germline ends. Germline V gene data show CDR1 as SGHAT and CDR2 as FQNNGV. The CDR3 runs 13 residues. Here the CDR3 DNA reads TGTGCCAGCAGCTTAGTAGCGGTGGGCCGGCAGTACTTC. The encoded protein is CASSLVAVGRQYF.

This clone turned up a few times. The chain employs TRBV28 and TRBJ2-3; 12 bases are shared with TRBD2. This CDR3 is built from 16 residues. J gave up 2 bases and V 7 bases, and 7 bases lay outside the gene matches. Germline lookup yields CDR1 MDHEN and CDR2 SYDVKM. The CDR3 nucleotides read TGTGCCAGCAAGGCTAGCGGGAGGGTCTTCACAGATACGCAGTATTTT. Its translation: CASKASGRVFTDTQYF.

This chain uses TRBV19 with TRBJ1-1; no firm D call. This CDR3 is built from 16 residues. Germline values: CDR1 LNHDA, CDR2 SQIVND (reference sequence). V lost 5 bases to trimming and J lost 2 bases, with 18 bases between them. CDR3 bases: TGTGCCAGTAGTGGCGGGCAGGTGGGGTTTAACACTGAAGCTTTCTTT. This translates into CASSGGQVGFNTEAFF.

The CDR3 reads CASSPQGATDYGYTF. In DNA, the CDR3 is TGTGCCAGCTCACCACAGGGGGCGACCGACTATGGCTACACCTTC. The chain has TRBV18 and TRBJ1-2; 7 bases agree with TRBD1. The CDR3 loop spans 15 amino acids. Germline CDR1 is KGHSH and CDR2 is LQKENI. With 1 base clipped from V and 3 bases from J, the junction kept 5 bases outside the gene matches.

This clone was picked up a small number of times. V gene TRBV29-1 combines with J gene TRBJ2-2, with 7 bases matching TRBD1. The CDR3 contains 16 residues. The V segment lost 5 bases and the J segment 5 bases; nucleotides outside the gene matches: 14. The germline V gene has CDR1 SQVTM and CDR2 ANQGSEA. The CDR3 nucleotides read TGCAGCGTTTCGTGGGGGACAGCCATTTCTACCGGGGAGCTGTTTTTT. This encodes CSVSWGTAISTGELFF.

This chain links TRBV6-6 with TRBJ2-5; D uncertain. The CDR3 runs 14 residues. V lost 5 bases to trimming and J lost 0 bases, with 10 bases between them. In germline, CDR1 is MNHNY, CDR2 SVGAGI (reference sequence). CDR3 amino acids: CASSATAYQETQYF. CDR3 bases: TGTGCCAGCAGTGCGACGGCGTACCAAGAGACCCAGTACTTC.